The clone carrying this T cell receptor beta chain was observed a few times. No antigen is known for it. This CDR3 comprises 13 residues. Germline V gene sequence: CDR1 SEHNR, CDR2 FQNEAQ (reference sequence). V lost 5 bases and J 4 bases, leaving 9 bases between the germline ends. This specimen belongs to a study of regulatory T cells in long-lasting Graves disease. Described time point: persistent/refractory GD, antithyroid drugs over 5 years with positive TRAb. With RNA extracted from PBMCs as input, the TCR library was made. Study results and caveats: A reduction in accuracy may have resulted from the small sample size.

Arm-PCR of CDR3 regions with iRepertoire HTBI primers generated TCR beta libraries. TCRdb re-analysed the multiplex PCR reads in MiXCR, keeping a single row per CDR3 protein. Among more than 350,000 distinct CDR3 sequences listed, 21% were seen once. This chain uses TRBV7-9 with TRBJ1-5, with TRBD1 as a possible D gene (6 bases). This receptor was identified in a female donor with Graves disease. The source material was peripheral blood mononuclear cells (PBMCs), sampled when the disease was refractory, from a patient treated with antithyroid drugs. The CDR3 is CASSGGTNQPQHF. The CDR3 coding sequence is TGTGCCAGCAGCGGGGGGACAAATCAGCCCCAGCATTTT.